Below, 30 T cell receptor beta chains from the same sample are listed, as sequenced in a study of Tregs in tolerant kidney transplant recipients. TCRdb keeps only in-frame clones here, not all; method: immunoSEQ multiplex PCR. This sample contains roughly 48,000 clones. The starting material was CD4+ T cells from blood, obtained before the transplant. The receptors come from a human donor who received a combined kidney and bone marrow transplant.

Points on this clone: Sequencing ends 3 residues short of the CDR3 end; the germline J gene provides the rest. V usage is TRBV7-2 and J usage is TRBJ1-2; possibly TRBD1 for D (6 bases). The germline gives CDR1 SGHTA, CDR2 FQGNSA. There are 14 residues in the CDR3. V dropped 6 bases and J dropped 2 bases, with 13 bases sitting between them. The part of the CDR3 DNA that was read is TGTGCCAGCAGTCACCCCGGACAGAACTATGGC. Protein: CASSHPGQNYG. The entire CDR3 protein is CASSHPGQNYGYTF.

Comments on this clone: Sequencing ends 3 residues short of the CDR3 end; the germline J gene provides the rest. The chain joins TRBV6-2 or TRBV6-3 to TRBJ2-3; 8 bases are a match to TRBD1. There are 16 residues in the CDR3. The ends lost 2 bases at V and 6 bases at J; junction bases unmatched: 10. The germline V gene encodes CDR1 MNHEY and CDR2 SVGEGT. Incomplete CDR3 DNA: TGTGCCAGCAGTTACAGCGGACAGGGAATAGACGATACG. As protein: CASSYSGQGIDDT. From start to end, the CDR3 is CASSYSGQGIDDTQYF.

With regard to this clone: The sequence runs out 3 residues before the end of the CDR3; the remainder is reconstructed from the germline J gene. The chain carries TRBV5-5 and TRBJ1-4, with D maybe TRBD1 (5 bases). This CDR3 comprises 14 residues. Germline V CDR1 and CDR2: SGHKS, YYEKEE (reference sequence). V was cut by 4 bases and J by 8 bases, with 15 bases left in between. The DNA read from the CDR3 is TGTGCCAGCAGCCTCCCAGGGCTGGGGGAAAAA. Translating gives CASSLPGLGEK. The entire CDR3 is CASSLPGLGEKLFF.

About this clone itself: The CDR3 extends 3 residues past the end of the read, so its final part is completed from the germline J gene. J is TRBJ2-3 and V is TRBV20-1; a weak D match, TRBD2 (6 bases). V lost 6 bases to trimming and J lost 4 bases, with 20 bases between them. Germline CDR1 and CDR2: DFQATT and SNEGSKA (reference sequence). This CDR3 region has 15 residues. The part of the CDR3 DNA that was read is TGCAGTGCGGAGCTGCGGGGAGGAGGCCCAGATACG. This encodes CSAELRGGGPDT. The full-length CDR3 reads as CSAELRGGGPDTQYF.

Of note for this clone: The read terminates 3 residues before the CDR3 end, so the remaining end is supplied by the germline J gene. V gene TRBV7-8 combines with J gene TRBJ2-1, with 7 positions matching TRBD1. Losses at the gene ends were 5 bases for V and 9 bases for J; bases not matched to a gene: 10. The CDR3 runs 14 residues. In germline, CDR1 is SGHVS, CDR2 FQNEAQ. The DNA read from the CDR3 is TGTGCCAGCAGCCCCCGACGAGACAGGGCTGAG. It translates to CASSPRRDRAE. The complete CDR3 sequence is CASSPRRDRAEQFF.

Remarks on this clone: The CDR3 end falls 3 residues outside the read, so it is completed with the germline J gene. This chain connects TRBV20-1 to TRBJ1-2, with TRBD1 matching over 8 bases. Germline CDR1 is DFQATT and CDR2 is SNEGSKA (reference sequence). The CDR3 totals 14 residues. Germline trimming cut 3 bases from V and 2 bases from J; bases unmatched to any gene: 5. The sequenced part of the CDR3 DNA is TGCAGTGCTAGTCCAGGGGGCGGGAACTATGGC. Its protein is CSASPGGGNYG. The full CDR3 protein reads CSASPGGGNYGYTF.

Comments on this clone: The read ends 3 residues shy of where the CDR3 ends; the end is completed using the germline J gene. This chain uses TRBV20-1 with TRBJ2-1; TRBD2 matches 8 bases. This CDR3 is 16 amino acids long. J was trimmed by 7 bases and V by 0 bases; bases with no gene match: 11. Germline values: CDR1 DFQATT, CDR2 SNEGSKA (reference sequence). The CDR3 sequence is CSARDPAGVGKNEQFF. CDR3 DNA, as far as it was read: TGCAGTGCTAGAGATCCAGCGGGAGTGGGGAAAAATGAG.

Turning to this clone: The CDR3 goes on 3 residues after the read ends, and that part is filled in from the germline J gene. This chain joins TRBV19 and TRBJ1-5, with 7 positions matching TRBD1. CDR1 is LNHDA and CDR2 is SQIVND in the germline V gene (reference sequence). V lost 3 bases, J lost 5 bases, and 10 bases stayed unmatched. CDR3 length equals 16 residues. The chain's CDR3 is CASSMGGQKVYQPQHF. CDR3 bases read: TGTGCCAGTAGTATGGGGGGACAGAAGGTTTATCAGCCC. Using reference TRBV19 and TRBJ1-5 for the parts outside the CDR3, the full variable domain is DGGITQSPKYLFRKEGQNVTLSCEQNLNHDAMYWYRQDPGQGLRLIYYSQIVNDFQKGDIAEGYSVSREKKESFPLTVTSAQKNPTAFYLCASSMGGQKVYQPQHFGDGTRLSIL.

Concerning this clone itself: The read falls 3 residues short of the CDR3 end, and the missing part is taken from the germline J gene. The V call is TRBV29-1, the J call TRBJ2-1; 8 bases match TRBD2. There are 15 residues in the CDR3. Germline trimming cut 7 bases from V and 8 bases from J; bases unmatched to any gene: 16. Germline CDR1 reads SQVTM; CDR2 reads ANQGSEA. The chain's CDR3 is CSATEVGLGRDEQFF. The CDR3 bases that were read are TGCAGCGCCACGGAGGTGGGACTAGGGAGAGATGAG.

Notes on this clone: From the germline J gene comes the end of the CDR3, since the read stops 3 residues before it. The rearrangement joins TRBV30 to TRBJ1-3; D is ambiguous. This CDR3 comprises 15 residues. Germline V gene sequence: CDR1 GTSNPN, CDR2 SVGIG (reference sequence). Deletions cut 2 bases from V and 3 bases from J, with 14 bases between. The covered CDR3 bases are TGTGCCTGGAGTTGGCAGGCTACTGGTGGAAACACC. It specifies CAWSWQATGGNT. The full CDR3 reads CAWSWQATGGNTIYF.

On this clone itself: The read ends 3 residues early relative to the CDR3; the germline J gene fills the gap. The chain joins TRBV7-2 to TRBJ2-5; 8 nucleotides agree with TRBD2. V lost 1 base and J lost 5; bases outside the gene matches: 6. CDR1 is SGHTA and CDR2 is FQGNSA in the germline V gene. CDR3 length equals 15 residues. The CDR3 DNA, read in part, is TGTGCCAGCAGCTTAGTGGCGGGGGGCGGGGAGACC. Its translation is CASSLVAGGGET. The whole CDR3 protein reads CASSLVAGGGETQYF.

On this clone: The sequence runs out 3 residues before the end of the CDR3; the remainder is reconstructed from the germline J gene. This sequence joins TRBV2 and TRBJ1-1; D is possibly TRBD1 (5 bases). The CDR3 length is 13 residues. V was trimmed by 8 bases and J by 0 bases, leaving 10 bases between them. The germline V gene encodes CDR1 SNHLY and CDR2 FYNNEI. The CDR3 here is CASAGLMNTEAFF. CDR3 bases read: TGTGCCAGCGCGGGACTGATGAACACTGAA.

CDR3 in amino acids: CASSQDRDVEQYF. The part of the CDR3 DNA that was read is TGTGCCAGCTCGCAGGACAGGGACGTCGAG. V and J are TRBV18 and TRBJ2-7; 8 bases are shared with TRBD1. Read coverage stops 3 residues before the CDR3 terminus; the germline J gene supplies the remainder. After removal of 6 bases from V and 6 bases from J, the junction contained 7 bases not matched to a gene. The germline gives CDR1 KGHSH, CDR2 LQKENI. This CDR3 is 13 amino acids long.

About this clone: Read coverage stops 3 residues before the CDR3 terminus; the germline J gene supplies the remainder. This chain links TRBV5-6 with TRBJ2-5, with 9 positions matching TRBD1. Germline loops: CDR1 SGHDT, CDR2 YYEEEE. The trim removed 4 bases at V and 4 bases at J, leaving 8 bases unmatched. The CDR3 loop spans 15 amino acids. Incomplete CDR3 DNA: TGTGCCAGCAGCATTCCGGGACAGGGAACAGAGACC. Translation: CASSIPGQGTET. In full, the CDR3 is CASSIPGQGTETQYF. The whole variable domain, filled in from reference TRBV5-6 and TRBJ2-5, reads DAGVTQSPTHLIKTRGQQVTLRCSPKSGHDTVSWYQQALGQGPQFIFQYYEEEERQRGNFPDRFSGHQFPNYSSELNVNALLLGDSALYLCASSIPGQGTETQYFGPGTRLLVL.

A word on this clone: The read is 3 residues too short to cover the CDR3 end, so that end is filled in from the germline J gene. The chain employs TRBV7-8 and TRBJ2-2; 9 bases are shared with TRBD1. Losses at the gene ends were 1 base for V and 4 bases for J; bases not matched to a gene: 7. The CDR3 spans 17 residues. Germline V gene lookup returns CDR1 SGHVS and CDR2 FQNEAQ. The sequenced part of the CDR3 DNA is TGTGCCAGCAGCTTAGGGTTAACAGGGGGCATCACCGGGGAG. Translating gives CASSLGLTGGITGE. The CDR3 reads in full as CASSLGLTGGITGELFF.

As concerns this clone: The observed sequence ends 3 residues before the CDR3 terminus, with the missing tail filled in from the germline J gene. The chain couples TRBV5-1 to TRBJ2-1, with 8 positions matching TRBD2. V shed 5 bases and J 0 bases; nucleotides not matched to a gene: 7. The CDR3 extends over 16 amino acids. Germline assignment: CDR1 SGHRS and CDR2 YFSETQ. CDR3 in amino acids: CASSYSGMSSYNEQFF. The sequenced part of the CDR3 DNA is TGCGCCAGCAGTTATAGCGGGATGAGCTCCTACAATGAG. Combining the CDR3 with reference TRBV5-1 and TRBJ2-1 gives the whole variable domain KAGVTQTPRYLIKTRGQQVTLSCSPISGHRSVSWYQQTPGQGLQFLFEYFSETQRNKGNFPGRFSGRQFSNSRSEMNVSTLELGDSALYLCASSYSGMSSYNEQFFGPGTRLTVL.

Points on this clone: The CDR3 end is not reached by the read, which stops 3 residues before it; the germline J gene fills it in. This chain uses TRBV30 with TRBJ1-5; 10 positions match TRBD1. This CDR3 contains 14 residues. V was pared by 3 bases and J by 4 bases, with 3 bases of the junction left unmatched. Germline values: CDR1 GTSNPN, CDR2 SVGIG (reference sequence). The CDR3: CAWSSDRGNQPQHF. Partial CDR3 DNA: TGTGCCTGGAGCTCGGACAGGGGGAATCAGCCC.

A remark on this clone: Sequencing ends 3 residues short of the CDR3 end; the germline J gene provides the rest. The chain uses TRBV10-3 and TRBJ2-1; 9 nucleotides agree with TRBD1. From germline, CDR1 is ENHRY and CDR2 SYGVKD. The CDR3 has 14 residues. V gave up 5 bases and J gave up 4 bases; unmatched junction bases: 3. The CDR3 sequence: CAISRGQGYNEQFF. CDR3 DNA (partial): TGTGCCATCAGTAGAGGACAGGGGTACAATGAG.

With respect to this clone: The read gets to within 3 residues of the CDR3 end, and the germline J gene fills in the rest. The rearrangement joins TRBV7-8 to TRBJ1-3, with D tentatively TRBD1 (5 bases). The germline V gene encodes CDR1 SGHVS and CDR2 FQNEAQ. This CDR3 has 15 amino acids. V was shortened by 2 bases and J by 3 bases, with 11 bases between the two germline ends. The part of the CDR3 DNA that was read is TGTGCCAGCAGCTTAAACGGGGGAGGTGGAAACACC. Translated, it gives CASSLNGGGGNT. The complete CDR3 reads CASSLNGGGGNTIYF.

On this clone: The read ends 3 residues shy of where the CDR3 ends; the end is completed using the germline J gene. The V gene is TRBV23-1, the J gene TRBJ1-3; tentative D call: TRBD1 (5 bases). TRBV23-1 is marked as an open reading frame, function uncertain. CDR3 length: 15 amino acids. CDR3 DNA (partial): TGCGCCAGCAGTCAAGACAGAATTACCGGAAAGCCC. Translating gives CASSQDRITGKP. The full CDR3 protein reads CASSQDRITGKPIYF.

Concerning this clone itself: Read coverage stops 3 residues before the CDR3 terminus; the germline J gene supplies the remainder. V gene TRBV5-1 combines with J gene TRBJ2-7; 11 nucleotides align to TRBD2. This CDR3 has 17 residues. Germline V gene lookup returns CDR1 SGHRS and CDR2 YFSETQ. J gave up 1 base and V 1 base, and 7 bases lay outside the gene matches. The chain's CDR3 is CASSLYSSGRISYEQYF. CDR3 DNA (partial): TGCGCCAGCAGCTTGTATTCTAGCGGGAGGATATCCTACGAG. The variable domain in full, completed from reference TRBV5-1 and TRBJ2-7, reads KAGVTQTPRYLIKTRGQQVTLSCSPISGHRSVSWYQQTPGQGLQFLFEYFSETQRNKGNFPGRFSGRQFSNSRSEMNVSTLELGDSALYLCASSLYSSGRISYEQYFGPGTRLTVT.

Regarding this clone: The read is 3 residues too short to cover the CDR3 end, so that end is filled in from the germline J gene. The V and J genes are TRBV5-1 and TRBJ2-3; perhaps TRBD1 as D (5 bases). Trimming removed 6 bases at V and 5 bases at J, with 16 bases between. The CDR3 has 14 amino acids. In germline, CDR1 is SGHRS, CDR2 YFSETQ. CDR3 in amino acids: CASTQLGAVDTQYF. CDR3 bases read: TGCGCCAGCACCCAGCTAGGGGCTGTAGATACG.

CDR3: CSARVRVNTDTQYF. The CDR3 DNA, read in part, is TGCAGTGCTAGAGTAAGGGTAAACACAGATACG. The chain joins TRBV20-1 to TRBJ2-3, with D hard to call. The read ends 3 residues before the CDR3 terminus; that terminus is restored from the germline J gene. The V gene lost 1 base and the J gene lost 2 bases, with 10 bases spanning the gap. The germline CDR1 and CDR2 sequences are DFQATT and SNEGSKA (reference sequence). The CDR3 length is 14 residues.

Of note for this clone: The read falls 3 residues short of the CDR3 end, and the missing part is taken from the germline J gene. The chain has TRBV10-3 and TRBJ2-3; 13 bases align to TRBD2. Germline CDR1 is ENHRY and CDR2 is SYGVKD. This CDR3 has 16 amino acids. The V gene end was trimmed by 6 bases and the J gene end by 0 bases; junction bases not matched to a gene: 3. Incomplete CDR3 DNA: TGTGCCATCAGCGGGACTAGCGGGGTTAGCACAGATACG. Translation: CAISGTSGVSTDT. The full CDR3 protein reads CAISGTSGVSTDTQYF.

Remarks on this clone: The DNA ends 3 residues before the CDR3 does, and the rest of the CDR3 is filled in from the germline J gene. The chain carries TRBV20-1 and TRBJ2-7; D is possibly TRBD2 (6 bases). This CDR3 is 13 amino acids long. V lost 2 bases, J lost 4 bases, and 12 bases lay in between. CDR1 is DFQATT, CDR2 SNEGSKA, per germline (reference sequence). CDR3 bases read: TGCAGTGCTAGATCAGCGGGCTTATACGAG. Protein product: CSARSAGLYE. The entire CDR3 reads CSARSAGLYEQYF.

Concerning this clone: From the germline J gene comes the end of the CDR3, since the read stops 3 residues before it. This chain joins TRBV11-2 and TRBJ2-5; 10 bases are shared with TRBD2. CDR3 length equals 15 residues. Germline V gene data show CDR1 as SGHAT and CDR2 as FQNNGV. V lost 5 bases to trimming and J lost 4 bases; unmatched junction nucleotides: 7. The CDR3 sequence is CASSPRTSGLETQYF. The CDR3 DNA, read in part, is TGTGCCAGCAGCCCACGGACTAGCGGCTTAGAGACC.

Concerning this clone itself: Read data end 3 residues before the CDR3 end; the end is taken from the germline J gene. The V and J genes are TRBV20-1 and TRBJ2-2; 7 nucleotides line up with TRBD1. J lost 3 bases, V lost 4 bases, and 5 bases had no gene match. The CDR3 spans 14 residues. Germline assignment: CDR1 DFQATT and CDR2 SNEGSKA (reference sequence). The covered CDR3 bases are TGCAGTGCTACCCCGGGACAGTACACCGGGGAG. Protein product: CSATPGQYTGE. The full CDR3 sequence reads CSATPGQYTGELFF.

Regarding this clone: The read is 3 residues too short to cover the CDR3 end, so that end is filled in from the germline J gene. V and J are TRBV20-1 and TRBJ1-1; possible D gene TRBD1, 5 bases. CDR1 DFQATT and CDR2 SNEGSKA come from the germline V gene (reference sequence). This CDR3 has 13 amino acids. V lost 6 bases and J 4 bases, leaving 15 bases between the germline ends. The sequenced CDR3 bases are TGCAGTGCCCCACGTGGGGCCCCCACTGAA. Translating it yields CSAPRGAPTE. The whole CDR3 protein reads CSAPRGAPTEAFF.

Note on this clone: The CDR3 goes on 3 residues after the read ends, and that part is filled in from the germline J gene. This sequence joins TRBV20-1 and TRBJ2-1; 12 bases align to TRBD2. The V gene's germline CDR1 is DFQATT and CDR2 SNEGSKA (reference sequence). The V and J ends lost 4 bases and 4 bases, in that order; junction bases with no gene match: 2. The CDR3 runs 14 residues. The CDR3 bases that were read are TGCAGTGCTAAGACTAGCGGGAGATACAATGAG. The encoded protein is CSAKTSGRYNE. The full-length CDR3 reads as CSAKTSGRYNEQFF.

Comments on this clone: Read sequence stops 3 residues before the CDR3 end, and the germline J gene provides the missing end. V and J are TRBV19 and TRBJ2-7, with a possible D match to TRBD2 (5 bases). Germline CDR1 reads LNHDA; CDR2 reads SQIVND (reference sequence). V was pared by 8 bases and J by 6 bases, with 11 bases between. The CDR3 spans 11 residues. The CDR3 region is CASSLEGEQYF. CDR3 DNA (partial): TGTGCCAGTTCACTAGAAGGCGAG.